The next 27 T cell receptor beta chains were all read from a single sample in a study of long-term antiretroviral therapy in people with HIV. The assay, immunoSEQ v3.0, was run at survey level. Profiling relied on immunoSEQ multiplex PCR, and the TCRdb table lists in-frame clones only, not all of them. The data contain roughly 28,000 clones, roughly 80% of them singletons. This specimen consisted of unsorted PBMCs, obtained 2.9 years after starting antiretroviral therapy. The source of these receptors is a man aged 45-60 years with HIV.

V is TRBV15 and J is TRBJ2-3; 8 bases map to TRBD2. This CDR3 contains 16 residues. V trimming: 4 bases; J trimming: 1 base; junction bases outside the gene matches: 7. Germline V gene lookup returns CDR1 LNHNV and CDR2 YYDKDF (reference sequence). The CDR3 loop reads CATSKFSGGRTDTQYF. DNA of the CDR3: TGTGCCACCAGCAAGTTCAGCGGGGGTCGCACAGATACGCAGTATTTT. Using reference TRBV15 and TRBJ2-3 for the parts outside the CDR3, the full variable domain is DAMVIQNPRYQVTQFGKPVTLSCSQTLNHNVMYWYQQKSSQAPKLLFHYYDKDFNNEADTPDNFQSRRPNTSFCFLDIRSPGLGDTAMYLCATSKFSGGRTDTQYFGPGTRLTVL.

CDR3 sequence reads: CSVDLGGGAYGYTF. In DNA form, the CDR3 reads TGCAGCGTTGACCTGGGAGGGGGCGCCTATGGCTACACCTTC. This sequence joins TRBV29-1 and TRBJ1-2, with TRBD1 matching over 7 bases. Per the germline V gene, CDR1 is SQVTM and CDR2 is ANQGSEA. This CDR3 is 14 amino acids long. V gave up 3 bases and J gave up 4 bases; unmatched junction bases: 8.

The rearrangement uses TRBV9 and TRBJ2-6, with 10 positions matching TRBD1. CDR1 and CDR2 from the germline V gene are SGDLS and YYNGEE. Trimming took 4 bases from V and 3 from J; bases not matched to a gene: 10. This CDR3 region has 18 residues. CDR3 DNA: TGTGCCAGCAGCCGTGGAAGGGACAGGGGTATTGGGGCCAACGTCCTGACTTTC. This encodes CASSRGRDRGIGANVLTF.

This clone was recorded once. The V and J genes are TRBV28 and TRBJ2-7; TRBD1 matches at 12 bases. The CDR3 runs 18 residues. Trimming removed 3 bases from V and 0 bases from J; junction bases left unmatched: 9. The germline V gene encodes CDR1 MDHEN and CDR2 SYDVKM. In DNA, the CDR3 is TGTGCCAGCAGTTTCCATCCGGGACAGGGGGCTACCTCCTACGAGCAGTACTTC. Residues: CASSFHPGQGATSYEQYF.

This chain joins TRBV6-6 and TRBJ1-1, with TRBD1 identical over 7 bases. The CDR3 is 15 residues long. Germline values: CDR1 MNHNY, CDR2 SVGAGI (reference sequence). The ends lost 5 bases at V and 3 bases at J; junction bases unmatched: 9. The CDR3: CASSAWDSIYTEAFF. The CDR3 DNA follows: TGTGCCAGCAGTGCCTGGGACAGCATTTACACTGAAGCTTTCTTT.

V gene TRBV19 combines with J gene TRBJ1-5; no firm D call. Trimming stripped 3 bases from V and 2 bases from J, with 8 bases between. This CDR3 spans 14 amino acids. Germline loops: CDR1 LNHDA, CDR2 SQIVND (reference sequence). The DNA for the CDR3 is TGTGCCAGTAGTATCTCGGTCGGCAATCAGCCCCAGCATTTT. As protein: CASSISVGNQPQHF.

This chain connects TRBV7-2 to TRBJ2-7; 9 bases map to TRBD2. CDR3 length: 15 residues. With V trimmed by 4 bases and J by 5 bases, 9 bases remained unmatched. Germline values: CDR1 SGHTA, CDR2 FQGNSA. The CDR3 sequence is CASSSWAGGVDEQYF. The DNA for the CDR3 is TGTGCCAGCAGCTCCTGGGCGGGGGGGGTTGACGAGCAGTACTTC.

Written as DNA, the CDR3 is TGTGCCAGCAGCTTAGCGTACGGACAGCTCTCCTACAATGAGCAGTTCTTC. As protein: CASSLAYGQLSYNEQFF. The J gene is TRBJ2-1, the V gene TRBV7-8; tentative D call: TRBD1 (6 bases). The CDR3 extends over 17 amino acids. Germline CDR1 SGHVS, CDR2 FQNEAQ. V was trimmed by 0 bases and J by 0 bases, leaving 12 bases between them.

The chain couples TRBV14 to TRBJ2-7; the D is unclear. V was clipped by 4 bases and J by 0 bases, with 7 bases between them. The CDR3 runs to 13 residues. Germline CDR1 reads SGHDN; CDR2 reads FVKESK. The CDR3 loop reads CASSLGGSYEQYF. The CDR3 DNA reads TGTGCCAGCAGCCTCGGCGGCTCCTACGAGCAGTACTTC.

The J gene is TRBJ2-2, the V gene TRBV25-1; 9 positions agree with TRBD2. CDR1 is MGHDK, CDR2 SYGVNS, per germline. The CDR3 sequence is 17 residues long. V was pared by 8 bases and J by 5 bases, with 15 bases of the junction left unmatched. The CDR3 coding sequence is TGTGCCAGCTTCTTTTCCCCGGGGACTAGCTTGACCGGGGAGCTGTTTTTT. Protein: CASFFSPGTSLTGELFF.

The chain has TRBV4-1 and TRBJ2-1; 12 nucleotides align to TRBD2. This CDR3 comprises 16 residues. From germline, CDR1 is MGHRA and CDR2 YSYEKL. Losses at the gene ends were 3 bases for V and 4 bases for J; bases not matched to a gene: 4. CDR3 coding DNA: TGCGCCAGCAGCCAGACTGGGACTAGCGGGTACAATGAGCAGTTCTTC. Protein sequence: CASSQTGTSGYNEQFF.

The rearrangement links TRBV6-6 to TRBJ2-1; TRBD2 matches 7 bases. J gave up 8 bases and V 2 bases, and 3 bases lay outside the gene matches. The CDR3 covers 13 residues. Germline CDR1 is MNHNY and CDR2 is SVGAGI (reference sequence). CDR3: CASSYAGRDEQFF. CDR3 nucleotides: TGTGCCAGCAGTTACGCGGGGAGGGATGAGCAGTTCTTC.

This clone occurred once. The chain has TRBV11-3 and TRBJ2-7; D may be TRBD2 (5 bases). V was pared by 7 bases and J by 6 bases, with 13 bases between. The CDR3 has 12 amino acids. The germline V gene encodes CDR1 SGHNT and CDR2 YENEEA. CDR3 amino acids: CASIGRAGEQYF. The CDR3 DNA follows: TGTGCCAGCATAGGTAGGGCGGGCGAGCAGTACTTC.

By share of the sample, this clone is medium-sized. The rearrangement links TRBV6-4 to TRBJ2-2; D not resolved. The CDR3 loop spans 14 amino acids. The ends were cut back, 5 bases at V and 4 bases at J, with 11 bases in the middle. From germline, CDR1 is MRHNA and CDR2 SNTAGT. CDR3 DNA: TGTGCCAGCAGTCGTGGGTACGGCACCGGGGAGCTGTTTTTT. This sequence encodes CASSRGYGTGELFF.

CDR3 sequence: CAISEGSGLYEQYF. The CDR3 DNA sequence: TGTGCCATCAGTGAGGGTTCCGGATTATACGAGCAGTACTTC. The V and J genes are TRBV10-3 and TRBJ2-7; the D is unclear. The germline V and J ends were trimmed by 2 bases and 4 bases, with 12 bases remaining between them. The CDR3 sequence is 14 residues long. The germline CDR1 and CDR2 sequences are ENHRY and SYGVKD.

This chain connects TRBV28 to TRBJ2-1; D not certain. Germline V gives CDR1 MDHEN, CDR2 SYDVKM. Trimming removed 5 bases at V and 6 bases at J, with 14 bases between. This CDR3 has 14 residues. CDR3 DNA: TGTGCCAGCAGTCTTACGATCCTAGGCAATGAGCAGTTCTTC. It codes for CASSLTILGNEQFF.

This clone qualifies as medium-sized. The CDR3 sequence: CASSIRAPNGHGYTF. CDR3 in DNA: TGTGCCAGCAGCATCCGGGCTCCGAACGGGCATGGCTACACCTTC. The chain recombines TRBV28 with TRBJ1-2; no firm D call. From germline, CDR1 is MDHEN and CDR2 SYDVKM. The CDR3 covers 15 residues. V was clipped by 6 bases and J by 6 bases, with 20 bases between them.

The CDR3 coding sequence is TGTGCCACCAGCAGAGACGCGGGGGGCAGGGAAAAGCAGTACTTC. Its translation: CATSRDAGGREKQYF. J is TRBJ2-7 and V is TRBV15, with 8 bases lining up with TRBD2. V shed 0 bases and J 8 bases; nucleotides not matched to a gene: 9. The CDR3 totals 15 residues. Germline-derived CDR1 and CDR2 are LNHNV and YYDKDF (reference sequence).

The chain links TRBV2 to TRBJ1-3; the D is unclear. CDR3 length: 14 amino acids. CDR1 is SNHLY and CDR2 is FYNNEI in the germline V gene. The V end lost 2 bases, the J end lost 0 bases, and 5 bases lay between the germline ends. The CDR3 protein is CASSEQSSGNTIYF. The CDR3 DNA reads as TGTGCCAGCAGTGAACAGAGCTCTGGAAACACCATATATTTT.

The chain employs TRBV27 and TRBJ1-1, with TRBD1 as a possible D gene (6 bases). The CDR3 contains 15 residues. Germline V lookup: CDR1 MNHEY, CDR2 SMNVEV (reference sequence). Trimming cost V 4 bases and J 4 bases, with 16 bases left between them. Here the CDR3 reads CASSSMTGFITEAFF. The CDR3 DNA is TGTGCCAGCAGTTCCATGACAGGTTTTATCACTGAAGCTTTCTTT.

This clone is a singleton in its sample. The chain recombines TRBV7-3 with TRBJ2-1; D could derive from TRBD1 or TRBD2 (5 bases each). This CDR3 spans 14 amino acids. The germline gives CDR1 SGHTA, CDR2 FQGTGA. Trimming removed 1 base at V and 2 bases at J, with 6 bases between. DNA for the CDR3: TGTGCCAGCAGCTTAATGGGGGCCTACAATGAGCAGTTCTTC. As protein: CASSLMGAYNEQFF.

The CDR3 spells CASSSRTGISSGANVLTF. CDR3 in DNA: TGTGCCAGCAGCTCCCGGACAGGGATTAGCTCTGGGGCCAACGTCCTGACTTTC. This chain uses TRBV9 with TRBJ2-6; TRBD1 matches at 8 bases. Germline CDR1 is SGDLS and CDR2 is YYNGEE. The J segment lost 0 bases and the V segment lost 4 bases, leaving 9 bases of the junction unmatched. The CDR3 extends over 18 amino acids.

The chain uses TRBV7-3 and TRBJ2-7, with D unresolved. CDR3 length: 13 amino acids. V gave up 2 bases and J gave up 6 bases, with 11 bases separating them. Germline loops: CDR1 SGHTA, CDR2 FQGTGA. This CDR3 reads CASSLGGRPEQYF. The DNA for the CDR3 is TGTGCCAGCAGCTTAGGTGGGCGGCCCGAGCAGTACTTC.

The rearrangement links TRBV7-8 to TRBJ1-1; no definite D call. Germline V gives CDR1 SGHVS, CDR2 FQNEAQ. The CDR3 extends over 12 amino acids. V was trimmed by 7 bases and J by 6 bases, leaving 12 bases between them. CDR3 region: CASMDPGAEAFF. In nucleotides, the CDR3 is TGTGCCAGCATGGATCCGGGCGCTGAAGCTTTCTTT.

CDR3 loop: CASSLGTGQRVYSPLHF. As DNA, the CDR3 is TGCGCCAGCAGCCTGGGGACTGGACAGAGAGTGTATTCACCCCTCCACTTT. The rearrangement links TRBV5-1 to TRBJ1-6; D perhaps matches TRBD1 (6 bases). The V gene's germline CDR1 is SGHRS and CDR2 YFSETQ. CDR3 size: 17 residues. Trimming took off 4 bases at V and 8 bases at J, with 22 bases between the two ends.

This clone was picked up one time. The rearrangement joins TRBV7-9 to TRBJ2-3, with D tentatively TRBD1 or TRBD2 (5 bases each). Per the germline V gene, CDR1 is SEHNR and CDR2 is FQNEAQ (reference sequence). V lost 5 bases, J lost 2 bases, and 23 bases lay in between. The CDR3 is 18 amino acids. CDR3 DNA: TGTGCCAGCAGCCCACCCTTTCGGTGGGGGAGTCTCACAGATACGCAGTATTTT. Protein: CASSPPFRWGSLTDTQYF.

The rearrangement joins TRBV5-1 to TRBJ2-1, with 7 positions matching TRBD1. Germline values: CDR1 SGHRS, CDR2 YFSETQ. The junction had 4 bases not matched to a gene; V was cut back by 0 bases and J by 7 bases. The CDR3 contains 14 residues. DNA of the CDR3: TGCGCCAGCAGCTTGGGGGGACAGCTGAATGAGCAGTTCTTC. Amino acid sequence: CASSLGGQLNEQFF.